This T cell receptor beta chain was captured by sequencing in a study of T cells after yellow fever vaccination. This CDR3 contains 17 residues. Trimming removed 11 bases at V and 2 bases at J, with 22 bases between. Overall study findings and caveats: Sorted repertoires could include abundant contaminating clonotypes from bulk cells. Subsequent to the booster, the majority of primary-vaccination clones reappeared (roughly 96% CD4, 88% CD8).

This clonotype was seen ten or more times. The antigen is unknown. TCRdb passed the 5' RACE reads through MiXCR, listing each CDR3 protein once. This table holds nearly 550,000 distinct CDR3 sequences, roughly 19% found once. This TCR was recovered from a man younger than 40 who received the YFV17D yellow fever vaccine. Sequenced here: PBMCs, sampled 15 days after the yellow fever booster vaccination. The chain employs TRBV23-1 and TRBJ2-6, with a tentative D call TRBD1 (6 bases). TRBV23-1 is designated an ORF whose function remains uncertain. In DNA, the CDR3 is TGCGCCGGGTCCTGGATAACAGGGCGCCCTGGGGCCAACGTCCTGACTTTC. Translated: CAGSWITGRPGANVLTF.